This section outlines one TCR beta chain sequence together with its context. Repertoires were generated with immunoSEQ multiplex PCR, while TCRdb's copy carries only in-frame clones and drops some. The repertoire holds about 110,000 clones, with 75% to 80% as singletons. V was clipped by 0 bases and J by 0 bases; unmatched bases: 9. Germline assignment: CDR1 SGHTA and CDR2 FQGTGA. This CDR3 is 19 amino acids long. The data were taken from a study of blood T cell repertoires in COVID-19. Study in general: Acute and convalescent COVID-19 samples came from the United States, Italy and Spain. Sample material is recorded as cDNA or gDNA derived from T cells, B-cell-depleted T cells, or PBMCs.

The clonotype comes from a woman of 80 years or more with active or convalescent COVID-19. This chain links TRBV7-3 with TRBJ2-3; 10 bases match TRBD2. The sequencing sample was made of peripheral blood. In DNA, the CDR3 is TGTGCCAGCAGCTTAACGTGGCTAGCGGGAGTTCTTAGCACAGATACGCAGTATTTT. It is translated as CASSLTWLAGVLSTDTQYF.